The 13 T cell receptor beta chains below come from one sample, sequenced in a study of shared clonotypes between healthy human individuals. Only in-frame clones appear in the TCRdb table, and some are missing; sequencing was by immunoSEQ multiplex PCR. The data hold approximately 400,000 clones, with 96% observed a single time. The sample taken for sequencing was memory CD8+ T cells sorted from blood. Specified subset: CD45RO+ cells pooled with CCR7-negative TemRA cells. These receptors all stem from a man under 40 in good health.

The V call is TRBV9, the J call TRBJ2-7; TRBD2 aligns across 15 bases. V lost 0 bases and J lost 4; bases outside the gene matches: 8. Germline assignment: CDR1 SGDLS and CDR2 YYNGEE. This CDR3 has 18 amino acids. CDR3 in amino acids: CASSVGTSGRAFTYEQYF. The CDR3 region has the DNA TGTGCCAGCAGCGTAGGGACTAGCGGGAGGGCCTTTACTTACGAGCAGTACTTC.

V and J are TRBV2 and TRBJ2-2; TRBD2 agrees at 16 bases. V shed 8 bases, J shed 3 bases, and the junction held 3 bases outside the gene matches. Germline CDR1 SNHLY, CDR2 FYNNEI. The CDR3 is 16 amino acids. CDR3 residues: CASGGLAGGHTGELFF. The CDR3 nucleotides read TGTGCCAGCGGGGGACTAGCGGGAGGGCACACCGGGGAGCTGTTTTTT.

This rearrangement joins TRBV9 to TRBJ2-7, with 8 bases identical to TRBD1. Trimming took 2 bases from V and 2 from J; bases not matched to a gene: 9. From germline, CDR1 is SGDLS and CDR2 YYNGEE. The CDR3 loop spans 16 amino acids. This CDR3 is CASSVDPGTGTYEQYF. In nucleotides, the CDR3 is TGTGCCAGCAGCGTGGACCCCGGGACAGGAACCTACGAGCAGTACTTC.

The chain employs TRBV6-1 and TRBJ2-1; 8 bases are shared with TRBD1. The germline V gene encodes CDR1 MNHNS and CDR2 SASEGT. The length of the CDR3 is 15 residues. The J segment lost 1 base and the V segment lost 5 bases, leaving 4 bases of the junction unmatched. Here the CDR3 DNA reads TGTGCCAGCAGTTTCCGGGACAGGTCCTACAATGAGCAGTTCTTC. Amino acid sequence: CASSFRDRSYNEQFF.

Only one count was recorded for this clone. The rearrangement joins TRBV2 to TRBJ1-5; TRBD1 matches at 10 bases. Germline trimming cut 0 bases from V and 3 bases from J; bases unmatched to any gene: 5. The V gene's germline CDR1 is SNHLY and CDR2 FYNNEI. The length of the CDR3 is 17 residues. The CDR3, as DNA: TGTGCCAGCAGTGAAGCCCCCGGGACAGGGGACAATCAGCCCCAGCATTTT. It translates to CASSEAPGTGDNQPQHF.

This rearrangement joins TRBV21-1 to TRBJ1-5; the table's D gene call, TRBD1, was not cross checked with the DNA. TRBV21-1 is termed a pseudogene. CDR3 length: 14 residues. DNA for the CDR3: TGTGCCAGCAGCAAATGTGGCAGGGATCAGCCCCAGCATTTT. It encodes CASSKCGRDQPQHF.

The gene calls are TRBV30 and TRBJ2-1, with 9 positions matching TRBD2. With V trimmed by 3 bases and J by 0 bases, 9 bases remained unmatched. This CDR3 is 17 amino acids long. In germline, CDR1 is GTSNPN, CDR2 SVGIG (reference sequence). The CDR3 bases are TGTGCCTGGAGCAGTCTAGCGGGGCGACGCTCCTACAATGAGCAGTTCTTC. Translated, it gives CAWSSLAGRRSYNEQFF.

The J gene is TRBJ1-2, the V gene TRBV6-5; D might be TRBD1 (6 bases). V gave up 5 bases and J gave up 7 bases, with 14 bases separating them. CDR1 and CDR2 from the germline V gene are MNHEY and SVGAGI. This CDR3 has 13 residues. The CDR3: CASSRQGMSGYTF. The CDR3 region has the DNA TGTGCCAGCAGTCGTCAGGGGATGAGTGGCTACACCTTC.

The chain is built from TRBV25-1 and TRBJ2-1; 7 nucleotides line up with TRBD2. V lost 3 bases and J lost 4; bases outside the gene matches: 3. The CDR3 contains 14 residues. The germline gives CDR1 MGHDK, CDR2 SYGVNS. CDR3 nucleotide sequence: TGTGCCAGCAGTGATGCGGGAGATTACAATGAGCAGTTCTTC. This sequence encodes CASSDAGDYNEQFF.

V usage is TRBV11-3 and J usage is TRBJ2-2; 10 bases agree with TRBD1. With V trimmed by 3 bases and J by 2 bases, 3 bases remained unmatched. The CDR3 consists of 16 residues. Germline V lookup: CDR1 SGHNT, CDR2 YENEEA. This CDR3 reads CASSLGTGVNTGELFF. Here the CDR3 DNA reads TGTGCCAGCAGCTTGGGGACAGGGGTTAACACCGGGGAGCTGTTTTTT.

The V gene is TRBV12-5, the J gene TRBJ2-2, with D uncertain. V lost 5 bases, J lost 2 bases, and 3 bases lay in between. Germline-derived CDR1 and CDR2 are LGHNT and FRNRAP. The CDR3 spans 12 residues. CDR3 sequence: CASGHNTGELFF. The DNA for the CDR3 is TGTGCTAGTGGTCACAACACCGGGGAGCTGTTTTTT.

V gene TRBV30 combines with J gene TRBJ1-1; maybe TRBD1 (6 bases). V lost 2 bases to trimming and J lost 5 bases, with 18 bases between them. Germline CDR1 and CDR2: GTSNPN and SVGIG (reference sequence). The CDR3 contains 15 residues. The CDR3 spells CAWSTPDRIYTEAFF. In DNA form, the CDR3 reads TGTGCCTGGAGTACCCCTGACAGGATATATACTGAAGCTTTCTTT. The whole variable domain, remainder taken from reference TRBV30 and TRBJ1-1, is SQTIHQWPATLVQPVGSPLSLECTVEGTSNPNLYWYRQAAGRGLQLLFYSVGIGQISSEVPQNLSASRPQDRQFILSSKKLLLSDSGFYLCAWSTPDRIYTEAFFGQGTRLTVV.

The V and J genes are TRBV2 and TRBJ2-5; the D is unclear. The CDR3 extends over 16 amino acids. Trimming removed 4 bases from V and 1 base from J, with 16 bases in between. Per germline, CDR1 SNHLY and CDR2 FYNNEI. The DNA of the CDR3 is TGTGCCAGCAGTGTGATGAAGCCCAGCTTCCAAGAGACCCAGTACTTC. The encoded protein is CASSVMKPSFQETQYF. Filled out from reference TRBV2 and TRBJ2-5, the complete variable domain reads EPEVTQTPSHQVTQMGQEVILRCVPISNHLYFYWYRQILGQKVEFLVSFYNNEISEKSEIFDDQFSVERPDGSNFTLKIRSTKLEDSAMYFCASSVMKPSFQETQYFGPGTRLLVL.